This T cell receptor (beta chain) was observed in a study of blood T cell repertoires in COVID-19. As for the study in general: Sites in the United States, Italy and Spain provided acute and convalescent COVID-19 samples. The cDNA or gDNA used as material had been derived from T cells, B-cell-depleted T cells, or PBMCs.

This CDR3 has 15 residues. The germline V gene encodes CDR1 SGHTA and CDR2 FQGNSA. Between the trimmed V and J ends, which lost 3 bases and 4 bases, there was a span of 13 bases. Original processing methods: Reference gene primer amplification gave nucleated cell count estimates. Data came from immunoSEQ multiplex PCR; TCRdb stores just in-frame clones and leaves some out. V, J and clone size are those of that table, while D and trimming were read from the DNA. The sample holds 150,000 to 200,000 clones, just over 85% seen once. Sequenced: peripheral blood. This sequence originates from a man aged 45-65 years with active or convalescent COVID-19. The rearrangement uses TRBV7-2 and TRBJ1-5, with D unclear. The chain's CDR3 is CASSFGGNDNQPQHF. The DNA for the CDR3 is TGTGCCAGCAGCTTTGGAGGGAACGATAATCAGCCCCAGCATTTT.